This record concerns one T cell receptor beta chain sequence. Some clones are missing from TCRdb's copy, which holds only in-frame ones; the method was immunoSEQ multiplex PCR. The table includes roughly 300,000 clones, about 85% detected once. The record originates from a study of cytomegalovirus exposure and HLA in healthy donors. The germline V gene has CDR1 ENHRY and CDR2 SYGVKD. This CDR3 region has 16 residues. The junction had 8 bases not matched to a gene; V was cut back by 2 bases and J by 4 bases. This rearrangement joins TRBV10-3 to TRBJ1-1; TRBD1 matches at 9 bases. Sample: PBMCs. The receptor's source is a young woman in good health and CMV-seropositive. CDR3 sequence reads: CAISETGGGGLTEAFF. The CDR3 DNA reads TGTGCCATCAGTGAGACAGGGGGCGGCGGTCTCACTGAAGCTTTCTTT.